One sample yielded the 14 T cell receptor beta chains listed below, sequenced in a study of technical replicates of blood from four donors. The protocol was immunoSEQ multiplex PCR, while the TCRdb copy is restricted to in-frame clones and leaves out a portion. The table includes tens of thousands of clones, 75% to 95% detected once. The sequencing input was T cells isolated from PBMCs. The receptor source for this set is a human donor in good health.

V is TRBV9 and J is TRBJ2-1; 13 positions agree with TRBD2. Germline V gene data show CDR1 as SGDLS and CDR2 as YYNGEE. The junction had 5 bases not matched to a gene; V was cut back by 4 bases and J by 4 bases. The CDR3 is made up of 16 amino acids. The CDR3 DNA is TGTGCCAGCAGCACACTAGCGGGGGGGCATTACAATGAGCAGTTCTTC. Translating gives CASSTLAGGHYNEQFF.

The chain carries TRBV7-9 and TRBJ2-7; 12 nucleotides align to TRBD1. The CDR3 consists of 14 residues. J gave up 7 bases and V 5 bases, and 6 bases lay outside the gene matches. The germline V gene has CDR1 SEHNR and CDR2 FQNEAQ (reference sequence). The CDR3: CASSRGQGAREQYF. DNA of the CDR3: TGTGCCAGCAGCCGGGGACAGGGGGCGAGGGAGCAGTACTTC.

The V call is TRBV15, the J call TRBJ1-6, with a possible D match to TRBD1 (6 bases). The germline V gene has CDR1 LNHNV and CDR2 YYDKDF (reference sequence). V gave up 5 bases and J gave up 4 bases, with 18 bases separating them. This CDR3 has 17 residues. The CDR3 here is CATSELQGVYYNSPLHF. The CDR3 DNA reads as TGTGCCACCAGCGAGCTACAGGGAGTCTATTATAATTCACCCCTCCACTTT.

J is TRBJ2-7 and V is TRBV6-5; 8 bases are a match to TRBD1. V shed 5 bases and J 4 bases; nucleotides not matched to a gene: 1. The CDR3 length is 12 residues. From germline, CDR1 is MNHEY and CDR2 SVGAGI. CDR3 sequence: CASSQGAYEQYF. CDR3 nucleotide sequence: TGTGCCAGCAGTCAGGGGGCTTACGAGCAGTACTTC.

The gene calls are TRBV21-1 and TRBJ1-2; the table's D gene call, TRBD1, was not cross checked with the DNA. TRBV21-1 is listed as a pseudogene. CDR3 length: 14 residues. CDR3 sequence: CASTPGQGRYGYTF. CDR3 sequence (DNA): TGTGCCAGCACCCCTGGACAGGGCAGGTATGGCTACACCTTC.

J is TRBJ2-5 and V is TRBV27; D is ambiguous. The CDR3 is 14 amino acids. CDR1 is MNHEY and CDR2 is SMNVEV in the germline V gene (reference sequence). Trimming cost V 5 bases and J 4 bases, with 14 bases left between them. This CDR3 is CASSPRAKRETQYF. As DNA, the CDR3 is TGTGCCAGCAGTCCGCGAGCCAAAAGAGAGACCCAGTACTTC.

The chain uses TRBV6-5 and TRBJ2-1, with D possibly TRBD2 on 6 matching bases. Trimming removed 2 bases at V and 5 bases at J, with 13 bases between. The CDR3 consists of 15 residues. Germline loops: CDR1 MNHEY, CDR2 SVGAGI. The CDR3 DNA reads as TGTGCCAGCAGTTACCAGGGACTGGCAAACAATGAGCAGTTCTTC. Residues: CASSYQGLANNEQFF.

This clone was detected only once. The chain recombines TRBV4-1 with TRBJ2-7, with 14 bases identical to TRBD2. The CDR3 has 17 amino acids. The junction had 10 bases not matched to a gene; V was cut back by 4 bases and J by 5 bases. The germline CDR1 and CDR2 sequences are MGHRA and YSYEKL. CDR3 coding DNA: TGCGCCAGCAGCCTGGGACTAGCGGGAGTCTTATTCGACGAGCAGTACTTC. Its translation: CASSLGLAGVLFDEQYF.

The V gene is TRBV28, the J gene TRBJ2-3; TRBD1 agrees at 7 bases. The CDR3 has 14 residues. CDR1 and CDR2 (germline): MDHEN, SYDVKM. With V trimmed by 6 bases and J by 1 base, 4 bases remained unmatched. CDR3 DNA: TGTGCCAGCAGGGAGCAGGGGGGCACAGATACGCAGTATTTT. The encoded protein is CASREQGGTDTQYF.

This rearrangement joins TRBV7-9 to TRBJ2-1; 9 bases are a match to TRBD1. The V gene end was trimmed by 3 bases and the J gene end by 1 base; junction bases not matched to a gene: 1. This CDR3 is 15 amino acids long. Germline-derived CDR1 and CDR2 are SEHNR and FQNEAQ (reference sequence). CDR3 amino acids: CASSFDRGSYNEQFF. CDR3 nucleotide sequence: TGTGCCAGCAGCTTTGACAGGGGGTCCTACAATGAGCAGTTCTTC.

The chain recombines TRBV4-1 with TRBJ2-7; perhaps TRBD1 as D (5 bases). This CDR3 contains 14 residues. Between the trimmed V and J ends, which lost 0 bases and 5 bases, there was a span of 11 bases. The germline V gene encodes CDR1 MGHRA and CDR2 YSYEKL. Here the CDR3 DNA reads TGCGCCAGCAGCCAAGATGTTGTAGGGGACGAGCAGTACTTC. Amino acids: CASSQDVVGDEQYF.

This sequence joins TRBV25-1 and TRBJ2-6; TRBD1 matches at 7 bases. V lost 8 bases and J lost 1; bases outside the gene matches: 5. Germline-derived CDR1 and CDR2 are MGHDK and SYGVNS. The CDR3 sequence is 15 residues long. CDR3 bases: TGTGCCAGCTCACCAGGGGGATCTGGGGCCAACGTCCTGACTTTC. This gives the protein CASSPGGSGANVLTF.

This chain joins TRBV5-1 and TRBJ1-1; D unresolved. The CDR3 totals 15 residues. Per the germline V gene, CDR1 is SGHRS and CDR2 is YFSETQ. Deletions cut 0 bases from V and 2 bases from J, with 11 bases between. The CDR3 region is CASSLDIPGNTEAFF. CDR3 bases: TGCGCCAGCAGCTTGGACATTCCGGGAAACACTGAAGCTTTCTTT.

The chain combines TRBV30 with TRBJ2-5; D remains unclear. The CDR3 runs to 11 residues. Germline CDR1 reads GTSNPN; CDR2 reads SVGIG (reference sequence). Trimming shortened V by 5 bases and J by 2 bases, and 6 bases separated the two germline ends. CDR3 DNA: TGTGCCTGGTCGCGGCAAGAGACCCAGTACTTC. Its translation is CAWSRQETQYF.